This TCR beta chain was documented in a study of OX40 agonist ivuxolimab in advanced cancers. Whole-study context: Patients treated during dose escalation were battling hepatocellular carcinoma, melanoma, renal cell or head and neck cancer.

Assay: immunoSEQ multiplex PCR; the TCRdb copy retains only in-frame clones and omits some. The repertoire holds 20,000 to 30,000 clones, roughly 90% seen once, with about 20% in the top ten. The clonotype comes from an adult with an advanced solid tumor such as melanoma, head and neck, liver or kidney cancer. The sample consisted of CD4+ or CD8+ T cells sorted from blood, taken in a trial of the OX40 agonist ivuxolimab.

CDR3 sequence reads: CAWSGHTGRELFF. The CDR3 DNA sequence: TGTGCCTGGAGTGGCCACACCGGTAGGGAGCTGTTTTTT. J is TRBJ2-2 and V is TRBV30; D call uncertain. Per the germline V gene, CDR1 is GTSNPN and CDR2 is SVGIG (reference sequence). The ends were cut back, 1 base at V and 9 bases at J, with 12 bases in the middle. CDR3 length: 13 amino acids.